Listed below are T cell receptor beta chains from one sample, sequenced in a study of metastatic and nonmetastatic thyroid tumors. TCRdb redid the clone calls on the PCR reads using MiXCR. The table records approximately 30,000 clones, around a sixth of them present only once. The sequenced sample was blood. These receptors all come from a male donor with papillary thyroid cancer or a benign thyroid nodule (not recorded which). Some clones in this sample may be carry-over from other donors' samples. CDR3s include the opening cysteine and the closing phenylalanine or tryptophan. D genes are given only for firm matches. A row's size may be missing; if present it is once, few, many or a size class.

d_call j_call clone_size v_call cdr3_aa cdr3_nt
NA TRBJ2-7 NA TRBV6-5 CASSYQPVGVEEQYF TGTGCCAGCAGTTACCAACCGGTGGGGGTTGAAGAGCAGTACTTC
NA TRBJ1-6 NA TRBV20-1 CSATGQNNSPLHF TGCAGTGCCACCGGACAGAATAATTCACCCCTCCACTTT
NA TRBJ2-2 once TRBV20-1 CSARDAARQANTGEPFF TGCAGTGCTAGAGACGCCGCCAGACAGGCGAACACCGGGGAGCCGTTTTTT
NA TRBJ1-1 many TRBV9 CASSPPGITGRAAFF TGTGCCAGCAGCCCCCCCGGGATCACCGGGCGTGCAGCTTTCTTT
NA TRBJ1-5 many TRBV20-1 CSARSQNQPQHF TGCAGTGCCCGGTCCCAGAATCAGCCCCAGCATTTT
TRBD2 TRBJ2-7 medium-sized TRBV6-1 CAGLRQGGYEQYF TGTGCCGGCCTACGGCAGGGAGGGTACGAGCAGTACTTC
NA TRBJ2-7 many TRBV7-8 CASSPRLGYEQYF TGTGCCAGCAGCCCTCGACTGGGCTACGAGCAGTACTTC
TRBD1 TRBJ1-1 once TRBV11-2 CASSQTGGYTEAFF TGTGCCAGCAGCCAGACAGGGGGCTACACTGAAGCTTTCTTT
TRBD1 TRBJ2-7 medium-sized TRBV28 CASSSPPGGYEQYF TGTGCCAGCAGTTCCCCCCCAGGGGGTTACGAGCAGTACTTC
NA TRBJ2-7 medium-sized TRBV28 CASSTPVQLFWSYEQYF TGTGCCAGCAGCACCCCAGTACAGCTCTTCTGGTCCTACGAGCAGTACTTC
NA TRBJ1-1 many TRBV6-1 CASIQFRDPYGEAFF TGTGCCAGCATCCAGTTCCGGGACCCCTATGGTGAAGCTTTCTTT
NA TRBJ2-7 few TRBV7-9 CASSPGGYEQYF TGTGCCAGCAGTCCCGGGGGCTACGAGCAGTACTTC
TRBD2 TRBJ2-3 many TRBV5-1 CASSPTSGRIDTQYF TGCGCCAGCAGCCCAACTAGCGGGAGAATAGATACGCAGTATTTT
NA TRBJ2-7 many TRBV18 CASSPRQEGAEQYF TGTGCCAGCTCACCACGACAGGAAGGGGCCGAGCAGTACTTC
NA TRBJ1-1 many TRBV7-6 CASSLEENTEAFF TGTGCCAGCAGCTTAGAAGAGAACACTGAAGCTTTCTTT
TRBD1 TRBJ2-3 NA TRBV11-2 CASSLMRSQGADTQYF TGTGCCAGCAGCTTAATGCGGTCACAGGGGGCAGATACGCAGTATTTT
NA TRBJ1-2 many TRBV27 CASRPRPLDVPLEYGYTF TGTGCCAGCAGACCCCGGCCCTTAGATGTCCCTTTAGAATATGGCTACACCTTC
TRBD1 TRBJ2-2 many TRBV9 CASSVGQFGELFF TGTGCCAGCAGCGTGGGACAGTTCGGGGAGCTGTTTTTT
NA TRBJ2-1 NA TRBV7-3 CASSSTSWTPPYNEQFF TGTGCCAGCAGCTCTACTAGCTGGACGCCTCCTTACAATGAGCAGTTCTTC
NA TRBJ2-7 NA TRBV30 CAWSDMTGTYEQYF TGTGCCTGGAGCGACATGACGGGGACCTACGAGCAGTACTTC
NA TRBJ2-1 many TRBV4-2 CASRTENSLFF TGTGCCAGCAGGACGGAAAATAGCCTGTTCTTC
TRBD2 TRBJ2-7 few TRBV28 CAISLSSGSYEQYF TGCGCCATCAGTTTATCTAGCGGGAGCTACGAGCAGTACTTC
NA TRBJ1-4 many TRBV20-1 CSARRPGELFF TGCAGTGCTCGGCGCCCGGGGGAACTGTTTTTT
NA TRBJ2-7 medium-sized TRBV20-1 CSASSPQAGDLYEQYF TGCAGTGCTAGTTCACCCCAGGCCGGGGACCTCTACGAGCAGTACTTC
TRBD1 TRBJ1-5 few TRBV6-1 CASSVTGAYQPQHF TGTGCCAGCAGTGTCACAGGGGCGTATCAGCCCCAGCATTTT
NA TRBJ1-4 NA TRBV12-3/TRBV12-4 CASSLAQINEKLFF TGTGCCAGCAGTTTAGCACAGATAAATGAAAAACTGTTTTTT
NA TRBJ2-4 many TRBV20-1 CSARGPGNIQYF TGCAGTGCCAGGGGCCCGGGGAACATTCAGTACTTC
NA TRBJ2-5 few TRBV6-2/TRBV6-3 CATKITRKETQYF TGTGCCACCAAAATTACTAGAAAAGAGACCCAGTACTTC
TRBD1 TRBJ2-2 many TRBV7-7 CASSRQGTGELFF TGTGCTAGCAGCCGACAGGGGACCGGGGAGCTGTTTTTT
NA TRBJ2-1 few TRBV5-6 CASSLYGGYNEQFF TGTGCCAGCAGCCTGTATGGAGGGTACAATGAGCAGTTCTTC
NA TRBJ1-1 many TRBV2 CASSEGGPLYTEAFF TGTGCCAGCAGTGAGGGAGGTCCCTTATACACTGAAGCTTTCTTT
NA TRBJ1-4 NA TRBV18 CASSPVRRATNEKLFF TGTGCCAGCTCACCTGTTCGGCGGGCCACTAATGAAAAACTGTTTTTT
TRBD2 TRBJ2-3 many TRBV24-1 CATSGSSGRITDTQYF TGTGCCACCAGTGGCTCCAGCGGGAGGATCACAGATACGCAGTATTTT
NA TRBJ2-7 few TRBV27 CASSSLENYEQYF TGTGCCAGCAGTTCCCTCGAGAACTACGAGCAGTACTTC
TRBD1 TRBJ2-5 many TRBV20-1 CSASPGTGVKTQYF TGCAGTGCTTCCCCAGGGACAGGGGTAAAGACCCAGTACTTC
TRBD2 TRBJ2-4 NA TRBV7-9 CASSRSGFLAKNIQYF TGTGCCAGCAGCCGTAGCGGGTTTCTAGCCAAAAACATTCAGTACTTC
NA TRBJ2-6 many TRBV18 CASSPGHEQVLTF TGTGCCAGCTCACCTGGACACGAGCAAGTCCTGACTTTC
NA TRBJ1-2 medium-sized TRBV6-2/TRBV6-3 CASSQPGGYTF TGTGCCAGCAGTCAGCCCGGTGGCTACACCTTC
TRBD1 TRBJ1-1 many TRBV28 CASNPTGGLFDVEAFF TGTGCCAGCAACCCGACAGGGGGTCTGTTTGACGTTGAAGCTTTCTTT
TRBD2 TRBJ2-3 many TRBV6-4 CASSEGLAGADTQYF TGTGCCAGCAGTGAGGGACTAGCGGGAGCAGATACGCAGTATTTT